This T cell receptor (beta chain) was profiled in a study of patients and donors after allogeneic stem cell transplantation. TCRdb itself ran the RT-PCR reads through MiXCR, one entry per CDR3 protein. This sample has 200,000 to 250,000 distinct CDR3 sequences, with roughly 15% found just once. J lost 8 bases, V lost 3 bases, and 2 bases had no gene match. Looked up from germline, CDR1 is DFQATT and CDR2 is SNEGSKA (reference sequence). There are 12 residues in the CDR3. The source of this sequence is a human donor who was either an allogeneic HSCT recipient or a stem cell or donor lymphocyte infusion donor (not recorded which). It is not recorded whose cells these are; they may come from a transplant donor. Source material: blood, either unsorted or a sorted T cell fraction (not recorded which). The genes are TRBV20-1 and TRBJ1-4; TRBD1 aligns across 8 bases. CDR3 sequence: CSARQGAEKLFF. The CDR3, as DNA: TGCAGTGCTAGGCAGGGGGCCGAAAAACTGTTTTTT.